These 20 T cell receptor beta chains originate from one sample sequenced in a study of regulatory T cells in long-lasting Graves disease. As for time point: newly diagnosed GD, antithyroid drugs for less than 3 months. Researchers made the TCR library from RNA that was extracted from PBMCs. CDR3-region Arm-PCR and iRepertoire HTBI primers produced the TCR beta libraries. TCRdb fed the multiplex PCR reads into MiXCR, producing one record per CDR3 protein. This sample carries approximately 310,000 distinct CDR3 sequences, about 18% of them seen once, and the ten largest clones take about 40%. Sequenced here: peripheral blood mononuclear cells (PBMCs), sampled at new diagnosis, from a patient treated with antithyroid drugs. These receptors all come from a female donor with Graves disease.

The V call is TRBV11-1, the J call TRBJ2-5; no firm D call. With 5 bases removed from V and 4 bases from J, the gap between germline ends came to 8 bases. Per the germline V gene, CDR1 is SGHAT and CDR2 is FQDESV (reference sequence). The CDR3 length is 12 residues. The CDR3 sequence: CASSNSAETQYF. The DNA of the CDR3 is TGTGCCAGCAGCAACAGCGCAGAGACCCAGTACTTC.

The chain combines TRBV20-1 with TRBJ1-5; D gene uncertain. V was trimmed by 6 bases and J by 5 bases, leaving 17 bases between them. This CDR3 is built from 14 residues. The germline CDR1 and CDR2 sequences are DFQATT and SNEGSKA (reference sequence). The CDR3 here is CSALGNRRDQPQHF. In nucleotides, the CDR3 is TGCAGTGCCCTCGGTAATAGAAGGGATCAGCCCCAGCATTTT.

This clonotype was counted at least ten times. The CDR3 here is CASSQVGGSSGNYEQYF. CDR3 sequence (DNA): TGCGCCAGCAGCCAAGTCGGTGGATCTAGCGGGAACTACGAGCAGTACTTC. V and J are TRBV4-1 and TRBJ2-7; 9 bases are a match to TRBD2. V dropped 1 base and J dropped 3; count of bases not matched to a gene: 10. From germline, CDR1 is MGHRA and CDR2 YSYEKL. The CDR3 is 17 amino acids.

Many counts were recorded for this clonotype. This chain joins TRBV3-1 and TRBJ2-5, with 10 bases aligning to TRBD2. Germline trimming cut 4 bases from V and 4 bases from J; bases unmatched to any gene: 6. Germline values: CDR1 LGHDT, CDR2 YNNKEL (reference sequence). The CDR3 sequence is 15 residues long. CDR3 sequence reads: CASSRGLAIGETQYF. CDR3 nucleotide sequence: TGTGCCAGCAGCCGGGGACTAGCGATCGGAGAGACCCAGTACTTC.

This clonotype was counted ten times or more. A much larger clone is a single base away; this may be a read error. This chain joins TRBV11-1 and TRBJ2-1; the match to TRBD2 covers 12 bases. CDR1 and CDR2 from the germline V gene are SGHAT and FQDESV (reference sequence). This CDR3 is built from 15 residues. Trimming cost V 3 bases and J 10 bases; bases outside gene matches: 7. The CDR3 loop reads CASSFGSSGRAEQFF. Here the CDR3 DNA reads TGTGCCAGCAGCTTTGGGTCTAGCGGGAGGGCCGAGCAGTTCTTC.

The V gene is TRBV7-2, the J gene TRBJ2-7, with TRBD2 matching 8 bases. The V gene end was trimmed by 6 bases and the J gene end by 6 bases; junction bases not matched to a gene: 7. From germline, CDR1 is SGHTA and CDR2 FQGNSA. This CDR3 contains 13 residues. The CDR3 loop is CASRPSGGGEQYF. The CDR3 DNA is TGTGCCAGCAGACCGTCGGGGGGGGGCGAGCAGTACTTC.

This clonotype has at least ten counts. The V call is TRBV28, the J call TRBJ2-1; 10 bases match TRBD2. This CDR3 spans 15 amino acids. CDR1 and CDR2 from the germline V gene are MDHEN and SYDVKM. The V segment lost 4 bases and the J segment 8 bases; nucleotides outside the gene matches: 8. CDR3 bases: TGTGCCAGCAGTTCCTCGGGACTAGCGATACATGAGCAGTTCTTC. Its translation: CASSSSGLAIHEQFF.

This clonotype was recorded many times. The chain links TRBV30 to TRBJ2-4; unclear D gene. V lost 1 base to trimming and J lost 0 bases, with 1 base between them. The CDR3 has 12 residues. The germline CDR1 and CDR2 sequences are GTSNPN and SVGIG (reference sequence). Here the CDR3 reads CAWSEAKNIQYF. CDR3 nucleotide sequence: TGTGCCTGGAGTGAAGCCAAAAACATTCAGTACTTC.

This clonotype appeared many times. V and J are TRBV18 and TRBJ2-1; TRBD2 matches 9 bases. The CDR3 contains 16 residues. V dropped 3 bases and J dropped 6; count of bases not matched to a gene: 9. The germline CDR1 and CDR2 sequences are KGHSH and LQKENI. CDR3 DNA sequence: TGTGCCAGCTCACCCCCAGCTAGCGGGACCCGCAATGAGCAGTTCTTC. It encodes CASSPPASGTRNEQFF.

Many counts were recorded for this clonotype. At one end the junction does not follow the germline gene, possibly because of a read error. The chain combines TRBV27 with TRBJ2-1, with 11 bases fitting TRBD2. Germline V CDR1 and CDR2: MNHEY, SMNVEV (reference sequence). This CDR3 is built from 16 residues. The CDR3 here is CACSPLAGGQWDEQFF. The CDR3 bases are TGTGCCTGCAGTCCTTTAGCGGGAGGGCAATGGGATGAGCAGTTCTTC.

This clonotype appeared many times. V gene TRBV10-3 combines with J gene TRBJ1-1; TRBD1 matches 8 bases. The J segment lost 6 bases and the V segment lost 0 bases, leaving 3 bases of the junction unmatched. CDR1 and CDR2 (germline): ENHRY, SYGVKD. There are 14 residues in the CDR3. CDR3 in amino acids: CAISESTGEAEAFF. CDR3 coding DNA: TGTGCCATCAGTGAGTCGACAGGGGAGGCTGAAGCTTTCTTT.

This clonotype was picked up many times. V gene TRBV24-1 combines with J gene TRBJ2-3; D is undetermined. CDR1 is KGHDR and CDR2 is SFDVKD in the germline V gene. The CDR3 is made up of 14 amino acids. The V and J ends lost 7 bases and 6 bases respectively, with 16 bases between them. The CDR3 region has the DNA TGTGCCACCAGCGTGGCAGCGAAGGTGGATACGCAGTATTTT. It specifies CATSVAAKVDTQYF.

As for this clonotype: With a much larger clone just one base away, this may be a read error. The rearrangement uses TRBV10-2 and TRBJ2-7, with TRBD2 identical over 8 bases. The germline V gene encodes CDR1 WSHSY and CDR2 SAAADI. V lost 4 bases, J lost 2 bases, and 7 bases stayed unmatched. The CDR3 extends over 15 amino acids. This CDR3 is CASSVGAGATYEQYF. DNA for the CDR3: TGCGCCAGCAGTGTGGGAGCGGGAGCTACCTACGAGCAGTACTTC.

The table lists this clonotype with many counts. This chain connects TRBV29-1 to TRBJ2-7, with D perhaps TRBD2 (7 bases). Germline lookup yields CDR1 SQVTM and CDR2 ANQGSEA. Trimming took off 1 base at V and 4 bases at J, with 17 bases between the two ends. This CDR3 spans 15 amino acids. CDR3 nucleotides: TGCAGCGTTGAAGGGATCGTAGGGGGGGATTACGAGCAGTACTTC. It encodes CSVEGIVGGDYEQYF.

Many counts were recorded for this clonotype. The chain employs TRBV30 and TRBJ2-7; D is ambiguous. The germline gives CDR1 GTSNPN, CDR2 SVGIG (reference sequence). V lost 6 bases, J lost 4 bases, and 16 bases lay in between. The CDR3 is made up of 13 amino acids. CDR3 nucleotides: TGTGCCTGTTCCTTAGGAATTTCGTACGAGCAGTACTTC. Translating gives CACSLGISYEQYF.

This clonotype has ten or more counts. The rearrangement uses TRBV6-1 and TRBJ2-3; tentative D call: TRBD1 (6 bases). The germline CDR1 and CDR2 sequences are MNHNS and SASEGT. This CDR3 comprises 14 residues. Trimming left V 8 bases short and J 2 bases short, with 14 bases between. The CDR3 bases are TGTGCCAGCTGCGCAGGGGCTTCCACAGATACGCAGTATTTT. Protein: CASCAGASTDTQYF.

This sequence joins TRBV5-1 and TRBJ2-6; D not resolved. The ends were cut back, 4 bases at V and 0 bases at J, with 8 bases in the middle. Germline loops: CDR1 SGHRS, CDR2 YFSETQ. The CDR3 runs 15 residues. CDR3 in DNA: TGCGCCAGCAGCGGACCGGTCTCTGGGGCCAACGTCCTGACTTTC. This gives the protein CASSGPVSGANVLTF.

This clonotype showed up many times. The J gene is TRBJ1-2, the V gene TRBV10-3; D perhaps matches TRBD1 (5 bases). The CDR3 is 12 residues long. The germline gives CDR1 ENHRY, CDR2 SYGVKD. The V end was cut by 5 bases, the J end by 6 bases, with 10 bases between. Here the CDR3 DNA reads TGTGCCATCAGTCTAACAGGAGATGGCTACACCTTC. Its protein product is CAISLTGDGYTF.

A word on this clonotype: A single base is all that separates this from a far larger clone, so a read error is likely. V gene TRBV2 combines with J gene TRBJ2-3; D gene unclear. This CDR3 contains 12 residues. The ends were cut back, 6 bases at V and 8 bases at J, with 12 bases in the middle. CDR1 and CDR2 (germline): SNHLY, FYNNEI. This CDR3 is CASRNRFSTQYF. CDR3 DNA sequence: TGTGCCAGCAGGAACCGGTTCAGTACGCAGTATTTT. The full variable domain, completed using reference TRBV2 and TRBJ2-3, is EPEVTQTPSHQVTQMGQEVILRCVPISNHLYFYWYRQILGQKVEFLVSFYNNEISEKSEIFDDQFSVERPDGSNFTLKIRSTKLEDSAMYFCASRNRFSTQYFGPGTRLTVL.

The V and J genes are TRBV7-8 and TRBJ2-1; 7 bases agree with TRBD1. V dropped 5 bases and J dropped 0; count of bases not matched to a gene: 4. In germline, CDR1 is SGHVS, CDR2 FQNEAQ. The CDR3 consists of 15 residues. DNA for the CDR3: TGTGCCAGCAGCGGGACAGCGAGCTCCTACAATGAGCAGTTCTTC. Translated, it gives CASSGTASSYNEQFF.